The 28 T cell receptor beta chains presented below share a single source sample, sequenced in a study of technical replicates of blood from a handful of donors. TCRdb's table, derived via immunoSEQ multiplex PCR, lists solely in-frame clones and lacks some. The sample lists tens of thousands of clones, around 94% occurring once. Specimen: T cells isolated from PBMCs. The receptors originated from a human donor in good health.

The chain links TRBV7-2 to TRBJ2-3; 14 nucleotides match TRBD2. The germline CDR1 and CDR2 sequences are SGHTA and FQGNSA. CDR3 length: 16 residues. The V gene end was trimmed by 5 bases and the J gene end by 6 bases; junction bases not matched to a gene: 7. The CDR3 DNA is TGTGCCAGCAGCCTGGGGACTAGCGGGAGAGGGGATACGCAGTATTTT. The encoded protein is CASSLGTSGRGDTQYF.

The rearrangement links TRBV15 to TRBJ1-2, with TRBD1 identical over 9 bases. After removal of 1 base from V and 6 bases from J, the junction contained 0 bases not matched to a gene. The V gene's germline CDR1 is LNHNV and CDR2 YYDKDF (reference sequence). The CDR3 is 13 residues long. The CDR3 DNA sequence: TGTGCCACCAGCAGAGGGACAGGGGATGGCTACACCTTC. This gives the protein CATSRGTGDGYTF.

The V and J genes are TRBV2 and TRBJ1-1; D uncertain. This CDR3 has 12 amino acids. V lost 2 bases to trimming and J lost 8 bases, with 9 bases between them. Germline V gene lookup returns CDR1 SNHLY and CDR2 FYNNEI. The CDR3 loop reads CASSETIKEAFF. The DNA of the CDR3 is TGTGCCAGCAGTGAAACAATTAAAGAAGCTTTCTTT.

This clone was counted once. V is TRBV6-4 and J is TRBJ2-1; 7 nucleotides align to TRBD2. The junction had 8 bases not matched to a gene; V was cut back by 0 bases and J by 0 bases. The CDR3 has 18 residues. Germline V gene lookup returns CDR1 MRHNA and CDR2 SNTAGT. For the CDR3, the DNA is TGTGCCAGCAGTGACTCTGCCAGCGGGGCTAGCTCCTACAATGAGCAGTTCTTC. The encoded protein is CASSDSASGASSYNEQFF.

This rearrangement joins TRBV30 to TRBJ1-3; weak D call: TRBD1 (6 bases). The germline V gene has CDR1 GTSNPN and CDR2 SVGIG (reference sequence). V dropped 3 bases and J dropped 1 base, with 13 bases sitting between them. This CDR3 has 15 amino acids. CDR3 region: CAWSGQFFSGNTIYF. The CDR3 nucleotides are TGTGCCTGGAGCGGACAGTTTTTTTCTGGAAACACCATATATTTT.

The V call is TRBV28, the J call TRBJ2-1; D ambiguous. Trimming removed 3 bases from V and 3 bases from J, with 3 bases in between. From germline, CDR1 is MDHEN and CDR2 SYDVKM. The CDR3 is 12 residues long. CDR3 nucleotides: TGTGCCAGCAGTTTCGGCTACAATGAGCAGTTCTTC. This translates into CASSFGYNEQFF.

V gene TRBV20-1 combines with J gene TRBJ2-7; possible D gene TRBD2, 5 bases. The V end lost 5 bases, the J end lost 6 bases, and 11 bases lay between the germline ends. This CDR3 has 11 amino acids. Per germline, CDR1 DFQATT and CDR2 SNEGSKA (reference sequence). The CDR3 here is CSAPTIGEQYF. In DNA, the CDR3 is TGCAGTGCTCCGACTATTGGCGAGCAGTACTTC.

This clone was counted once. The junction departs from germline at one end; a sequencing error may be responsible. The rearrangement uses TRBV7-7 and TRBJ2-3; 10 bases are shared with TRBD2. This CDR3 region has 19 residues. Germline values: CDR1 SSHAT, CDR2 FNYEAQ (reference sequence). The CDR3 protein is CASSLVPVAPSGRTDTQYF. The CDR3, as DNA: TGTGCTAGCAGCTTAGTCCCGGTGGCCCCTAGCGGGAGAACAGATACGCAGTATTTT.

The V call is TRBV28, the J call TRBJ2-1; unclear D gene. Trimming removed 6 bases from V and 9 bases from J, with 15 bases in between. This CDR3 is 13 amino acids long. The germline CDR1 and CDR2 sequences are MDHEN and SYDVKM. Written as DNA, the CDR3 is TGTGCCAGCAGCCAGTTGCTAGGAGTTGAGCAGTTCTTC. The encoded protein is CASSQLLGVEQFF.

The rearrangement uses TRBV19 and TRBJ2-7, with D tentatively TRBD2 (5 bases). Germline V gives CDR1 LNHDA, CDR2 SQIVND (reference sequence). This CDR3 has 13 residues. The V end lost 3 bases, the J end lost 0 bases, and 6 bases lay between the germline ends. In DNA form, the CDR3 reads TGTGCCAGTAGTATCGGACTCTCCTACGAGCAGTACTTC. It yields the protein CASSIGLSYEQYF.

The V and J genes are TRBV6-1 and TRBJ2-1; 7 nucleotides align to TRBD2. V was clipped by 3 bases and J by 4 bases; unmatched bases: 6. The germline CDR1 and CDR2 sequences are MNHNS and SASEGT. The CDR3 has 15 residues. DNA of the CDR3: TGTGCCAGCAGTGACGGCGGGAGTTTTTACAATGAGCAGTTCTTC. The encoded protein is CASSDGGSFYNEQFF.

This clone was observed once. The chain recombines TRBV25-1 with TRBJ1-1; 8 bases line up with TRBD1. V was pared by 5 bases and J by 3 bases, with 5 bases of the junction left unmatched. The CDR3 totals 14 residues. Germline loops: CDR1 MGHDK, CDR2 SYGVNS. Here the CDR3 DNA reads TGTGCCAGCAGTAAGGACAGGGTCGACACTGAAGCTTTCTTT. Translated, it gives CASSKDRVDTEAFF.

The rearrangement links TRBV6-4 to TRBJ1-1; 9 bases line up with TRBD1. The CDR3 consists of 13 residues. With 6 bases clipped from V and 5 bases from J, the junction kept 4 bases outside the gene matches. Germline-derived CDR1 and CDR2 are MRHNA and SNTAGT. The CDR3 spells CASSRTGETEAFF. The CDR3 region has the DNA TGTGCCAGCAGCCGGACAGGGGAAACTGAAGCTTTCTTT.

V gene TRBV5-1 combines with J gene TRBJ1-2; 7 nucleotides align to TRBD1. Trimming at V came to 1 base and at J to 3 bases, leaving 0 bases not matched to a gene. The CDR3 contains 13 residues. CDR1 and CDR2 from the germline V gene are SGHRS and YFSETQ. CDR3 coding DNA: TGCGCCAGCAGCTTGACAGGGGACTATGGCTACACCTTC. This codes for CASSLTGDYGYTF.

The chain carries TRBV2 and TRBJ2-3; 8 bases match TRBD1. The CDR3 has 13 amino acids. Germline-derived CDR1 and CDR2 are SNHLY and FYNNEI. The J segment lost 5 bases and the V segment lost 4 bases, leaving 2 bases of the junction unmatched. In nucleotides, the CDR3 is TGTGCCAGCAGTGCGGACAGGGAAGATACGCAGTATTTT. Its protein is CASSADREDTQYF.

This chain uses TRBV5-6 with TRBJ1-1; TRBD1 aligns across 10 bases. Trimming cost V 3 bases and J 5 bases; bases outside gene matches: 1. The CDR3 length is 13 residues. CDR1 and CDR2 from the germline V gene are SGHDT and YYEEEE. The CDR3 DNA reads as TGTGCCAGCAGCTGGGGACAGGGGACTGAAGCTTTCTTT. Translation: CASSWGQGTEAFF.

The chain is built from TRBV28 and TRBJ1-1; tentatively, D is TRBD1 (6 bases). Trimming cost V 2 bases and J 0 bases, with 10 bases left between them. The CDR3 length is 15 residues. Germline CDR1 is MDHEN and CDR2 is SYDVKM. For the CDR3, the DNA is TGTGCCAGCAGTTTAGGACAGCTTATGAACACTGAAGCTTTCTTT. It encodes CASSLGQLMNTEAFF.

The chain uses TRBV7-9 and TRBJ2-1; 10 positions agree with TRBD2. The J segment lost 5 bases and the V segment lost 4 bases, leaving 8 bases of the junction unmatched. The CDR3 sequence is 16 residues long. The germline gives CDR1 SEHNR, CDR2 FQNEAQ (reference sequence). CDR3 coding DNA: TGTGCCAGCAGCTCAATAGGACTAGCGGAGGACAATGAGCAGTTCTTC. Amino acid sequence: CASSSIGLAEDNEQFF.

This clone was seen once. The J gene is TRBJ1-6, the V gene TRBV25-1, with D possibly TRBD1 on 5 matching bases. Per the germline V gene, CDR1 is MGHDK and CDR2 is SYGVNS. The CDR3 runs to 12 residues. Trimming cost V 8 bases and J 9 bases, with 11 bases left between them. The CDR3 here is CASRITGSPLHF. CDR3 in DNA: TGTGCCAGCCGTATTACAGGTTCACCCCTCCACTTT.

This sequence joins TRBV2 and TRBJ2-7; the D is unclear. Germline V gene data show CDR1 as SNHLY and CDR2 as FYNNEI. CDR3 length equals 14 residues. The V and J ends lost 2 bases and 3 bases respectively, with 11 bases between them. This CDR3 reads CASSESRSFYEQYF. The DNA for the CDR3 is TGTGCCAGCAGTGAATCTAGGTCCTTCTACGAGCAGTACTTC.

The chain employs TRBV2 and TRBJ1-5; the match to TRBD1 covers 7 bases. Trimming cost V 6 bases and J 0 bases; bases outside gene matches: 8. The CDR3 is 16 residues long. The V gene's germline CDR1 is SNHLY and CDR2 FYNNEI. The CDR3 DNA is TGTGCCAGCAGCGCAAAGACAGGGTCTAGCAATCAGCCCCAGCATTTT. Its translation is CASSAKTGSSNQPQHF.

V and J are TRBV4-3 and TRBJ2-7; no clear D. The CDR3 totals 14 residues. Germline V gene data show CDR1 as LGHNA and CDR2 as YSLEER. V dropped 0 bases and J dropped 6 bases, with 12 bases sitting between them. The CDR3 loop is CASSQERQFGEQYF. For the CDR3, the DNA is TGCGCCAGCAGCCAAGAGCGGCAGTTCGGCGAGCAGTACTTC.

V usage is TRBV2 and J usage is TRBJ2-2, with D possibly matching TRBD2 (6 bases). This CDR3 has 15 residues. Trimming left V 6 bases short and J 0 bases short, with 11 bases between. The germline CDR1 and CDR2 sequences are SNHLY and FYNNEI. The CDR3 loop reads CASSGSVPNTGELFF. DNA of the CDR3: TGTGCCAGCAGCGGGAGCGTCCCGAACACCGGGGAGCTGTTTTTT.

The V gene is TRBV11-2, the J gene TRBJ2-3; no clear D gene. Trimming stripped 5 bases from V and 0 bases from J, with 9 bases between. In germline, CDR1 is SGHAT, CDR2 FQNNGV. CDR3 size: 14 residues. The CDR3 spells CASSPWASTDTQYF. In DNA form, the CDR3 reads TGTGCCAGCAGCCCCTGGGCTAGCACAGATACGCAGTATTTT.

The chain combines TRBV19 with TRBJ2-7, with 9 bases identical to TRBD1. The V gene end was trimmed by 8 bases and the J gene end by 5 bases; junction bases not matched to a gene: 10. Germline-derived CDR1 and CDR2 are LNHDA and SQIVND (reference sequence). This CDR3 is built from 14 residues. CDR3 sequence: CASEPGQGFNEQYF. CDR3 nucleotides: TGTGCCAGTGAACCGGGACAGGGCTTTAACGAGCAGTACTTC.

This rearrangement joins TRBV9 to TRBJ2-3, with a tentative D call TRBD2 (6 bases). From germline, CDR1 is SGDLS and CDR2 YYNGEE. This CDR3 spans 13 amino acids. Trimming removed 5 bases from V and 5 bases from J, with 12 bases in between. CDR3 amino acids: CASSREPQDTQYF. CDR3 nucleotides: TGTGCCAGCAGTCGGGAGCCGCAAGATACGCAGTATTTT. The full variable domain, its missing parts supplied by reference TRBV9 and TRBJ2-3, is DSGVTQTPKHLITATGQRVTLRCSPRSGDLSVYWYQQSLDQGLQFLIQYYNGEERAKGNILERFSAQQFPDLHSELNLSSLELGDSALYFCASSREPQDTQYFGPGTRLTVL.

The V call is TRBV6-5, the J call TRBJ2-5; 7 bases agree with TRBD2. With 0 bases clipped from V and 1 base from J, the junction kept 5 bases outside the gene matches. CDR1 is MNHEY and CDR2 is SVGAGI in the germline V gene. This CDR3 is built from 16 residues. The DNA for the CDR3 is TGTGCCAGCAGTTACTCGGGGGGGGGAAGCCAAGAGACCCAGTACTTC. Amino acid sequence: CASSYSGGGSQETQYF.

The V gene is TRBV10-3, the J gene TRBJ2-3, with 8 bases fitting TRBD2. The junction had 11 bases not matched to a gene; V was cut back by 0 bases and J by 6 bases. Looked up from germline, CDR1 is ENHRY and CDR2 is SYGVKD. CDR3 size: 17 residues. The CDR3 loop reads CAISESITGGGSDTQYF. In nucleotides, the CDR3 is TGTGCCATCAGTGAGTCGATTACGGGAGGGGGGTCGGATACGCAGTATTTT.